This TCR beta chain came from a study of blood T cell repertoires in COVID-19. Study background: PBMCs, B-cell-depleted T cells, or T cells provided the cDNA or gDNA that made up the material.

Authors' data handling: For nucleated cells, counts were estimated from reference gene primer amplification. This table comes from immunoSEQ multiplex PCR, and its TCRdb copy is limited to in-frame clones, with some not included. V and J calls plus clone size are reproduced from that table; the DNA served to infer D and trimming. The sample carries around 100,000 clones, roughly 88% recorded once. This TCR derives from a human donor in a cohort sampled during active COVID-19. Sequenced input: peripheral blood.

The CDR3, as DNA: TGTGCCAGCAGTCAGCGTTCCAGGGGTAGGGAGACCCAGTACTTC. Encoded protein: CASSQRSRGRETQYF. This rearrangement joins TRBV6-5 to TRBJ2-5; D is perhaps TRBD1 (6 bases). CDR1 and CDR2 from the germline V gene are MNHEY and SVGAGI. V was trimmed by 5 bases and J by 5 bases, leaving 18 bases between them. The CDR3 loop spans 15 amino acids.